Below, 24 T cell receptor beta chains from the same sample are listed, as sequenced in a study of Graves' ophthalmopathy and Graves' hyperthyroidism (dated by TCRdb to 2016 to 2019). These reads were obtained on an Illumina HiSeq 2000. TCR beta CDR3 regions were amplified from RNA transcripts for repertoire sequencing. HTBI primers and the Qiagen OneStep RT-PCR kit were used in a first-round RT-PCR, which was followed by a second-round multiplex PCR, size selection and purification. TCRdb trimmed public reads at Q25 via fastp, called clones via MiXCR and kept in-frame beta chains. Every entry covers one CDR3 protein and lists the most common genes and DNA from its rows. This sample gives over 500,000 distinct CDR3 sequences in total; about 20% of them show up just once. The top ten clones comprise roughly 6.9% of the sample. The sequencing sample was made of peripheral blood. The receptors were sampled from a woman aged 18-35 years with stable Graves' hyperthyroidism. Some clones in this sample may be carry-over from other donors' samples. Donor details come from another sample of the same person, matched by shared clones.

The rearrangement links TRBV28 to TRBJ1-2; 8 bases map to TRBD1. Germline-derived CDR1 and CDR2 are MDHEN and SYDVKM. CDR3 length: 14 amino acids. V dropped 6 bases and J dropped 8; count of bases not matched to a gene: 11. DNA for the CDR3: TGTGCCAGCAGACCCCCGGGACAGGCGGGAGGCTACACCTTC. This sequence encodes CASRPPGQAGGYTF.

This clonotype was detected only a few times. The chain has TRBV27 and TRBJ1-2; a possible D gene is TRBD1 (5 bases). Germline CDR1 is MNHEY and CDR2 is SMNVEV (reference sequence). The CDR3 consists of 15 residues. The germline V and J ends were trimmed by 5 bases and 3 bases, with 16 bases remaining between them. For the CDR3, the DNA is TGTGCCAGCAGTCCGACCGGCACGGGGGACTATGGCTACACCTTC. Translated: CASSPTGTGDYGYTF.

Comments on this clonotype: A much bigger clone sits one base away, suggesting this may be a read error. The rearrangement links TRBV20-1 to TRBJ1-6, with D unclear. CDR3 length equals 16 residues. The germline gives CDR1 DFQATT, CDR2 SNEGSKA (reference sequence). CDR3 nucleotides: TGCAGTGCTAGAGATGGAGGGAGCTCCTATACTTCACCCCTCCACTTT. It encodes CSARDGGSSYTSPLHF.

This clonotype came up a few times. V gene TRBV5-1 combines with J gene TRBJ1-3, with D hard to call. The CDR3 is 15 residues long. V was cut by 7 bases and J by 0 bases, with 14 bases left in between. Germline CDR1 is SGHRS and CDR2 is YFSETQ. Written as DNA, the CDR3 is TGCGCCAGCCAAATCGACGGAATCTCTGGAAACACCATATATTTT. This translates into CASQIDGISGNTIYF.

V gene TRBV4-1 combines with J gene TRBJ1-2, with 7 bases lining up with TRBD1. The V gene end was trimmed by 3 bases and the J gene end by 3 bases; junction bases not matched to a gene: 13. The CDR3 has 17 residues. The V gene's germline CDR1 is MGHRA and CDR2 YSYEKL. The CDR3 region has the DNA TGCGCCAGCAGCCACCCGTTGACAGGGAGAAGTGACTATGGCTACACCTTC. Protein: CASSHPLTGRSDYGYTF.

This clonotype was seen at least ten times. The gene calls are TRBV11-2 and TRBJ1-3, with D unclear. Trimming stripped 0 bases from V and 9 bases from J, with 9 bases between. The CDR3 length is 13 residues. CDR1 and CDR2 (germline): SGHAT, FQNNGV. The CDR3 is CASSLDSGTTIYF. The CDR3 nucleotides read TGTGCCAGCAGCTTAGATTCGGGCACCACCATATATTTT.

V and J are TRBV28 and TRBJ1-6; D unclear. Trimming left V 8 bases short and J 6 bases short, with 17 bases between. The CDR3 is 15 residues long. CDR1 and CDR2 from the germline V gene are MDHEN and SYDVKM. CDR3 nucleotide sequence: TGTGCCAGCGTTACCCAGGCAAGAGGTAATTCACCCCTCCACTTT. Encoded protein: CASVTQARGNSPLHF.

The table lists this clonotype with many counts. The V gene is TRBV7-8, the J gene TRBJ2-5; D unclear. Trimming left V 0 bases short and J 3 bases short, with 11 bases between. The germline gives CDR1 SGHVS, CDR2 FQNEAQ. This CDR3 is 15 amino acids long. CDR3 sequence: CASSLAGRNEETQYF. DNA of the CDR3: TGTGCCAGCAGCTTAGCTGGCAGGAACGAAGAGACCCAGTACTTC.

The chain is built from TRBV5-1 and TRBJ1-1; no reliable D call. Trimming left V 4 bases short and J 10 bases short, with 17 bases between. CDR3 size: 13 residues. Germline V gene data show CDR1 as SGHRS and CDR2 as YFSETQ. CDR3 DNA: TGCGCCAGCAGCCTGGAGGCCAGCAAGGTAGCTTTCTTT. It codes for CASSLEASKVAFF.

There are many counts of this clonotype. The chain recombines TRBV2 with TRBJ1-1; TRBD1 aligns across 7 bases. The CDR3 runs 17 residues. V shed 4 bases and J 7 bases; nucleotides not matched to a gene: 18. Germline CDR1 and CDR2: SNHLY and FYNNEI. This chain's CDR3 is CASSVPQFWTGENEAFF. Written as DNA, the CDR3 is TGTGCCAGCAGTGTGCCCCAATTCTGGACAGGCGAAAATGAAGCTTTCTTT.

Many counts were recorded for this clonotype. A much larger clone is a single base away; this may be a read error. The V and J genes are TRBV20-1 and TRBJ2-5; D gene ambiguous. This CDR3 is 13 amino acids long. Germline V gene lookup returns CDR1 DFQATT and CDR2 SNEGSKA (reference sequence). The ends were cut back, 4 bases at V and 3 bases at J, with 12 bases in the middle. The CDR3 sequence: CSANLSRKETQYF. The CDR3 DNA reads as TGCAGTGCTAATCTCTCTAGGAAAGAGACCCAGTACTTC.

CDR3 nucleotide sequence: TGCGCCAGCAGCCTAGGTTGGACGAGTCGCTCCTACGAGCAGTACTTC. Translating gives CASSLGWTSRSYEQYF. The chain recombines TRBV5-1 with TRBJ2-7; D uncertain. CDR1 is SGHRS and CDR2 is YFSETQ in the germline V gene. The CDR3 runs 16 residues. With 4 bases removed from V and 0 bases from J, the gap between germline ends came to 17 bases.

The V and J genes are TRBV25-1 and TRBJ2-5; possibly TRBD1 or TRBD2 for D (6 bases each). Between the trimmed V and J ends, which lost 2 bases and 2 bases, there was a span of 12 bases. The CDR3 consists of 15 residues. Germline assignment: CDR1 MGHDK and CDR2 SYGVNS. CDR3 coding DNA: TGTGCCAGCAGTGAAACGGGGGACACTCAAGAGACCCAGTACTTC. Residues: CASSETGDTQETQYF.

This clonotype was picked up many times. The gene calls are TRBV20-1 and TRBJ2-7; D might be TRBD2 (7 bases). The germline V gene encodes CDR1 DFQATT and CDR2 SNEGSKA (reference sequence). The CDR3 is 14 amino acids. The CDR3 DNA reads TGCAGCGCCTTACGGAGGGGGGGCTCCTACGAGCAGTACTTC. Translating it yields CSALRRGGSYEQYF.

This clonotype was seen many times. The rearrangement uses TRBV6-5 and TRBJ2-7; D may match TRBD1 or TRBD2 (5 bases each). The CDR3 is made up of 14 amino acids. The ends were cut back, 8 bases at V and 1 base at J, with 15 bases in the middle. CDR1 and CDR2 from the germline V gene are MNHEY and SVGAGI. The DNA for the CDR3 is TGTGCCAGCTTCACTAGGGGCCAGTCCTACGAGCAGTACTTC. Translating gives CASFTRGQSYEQYF.

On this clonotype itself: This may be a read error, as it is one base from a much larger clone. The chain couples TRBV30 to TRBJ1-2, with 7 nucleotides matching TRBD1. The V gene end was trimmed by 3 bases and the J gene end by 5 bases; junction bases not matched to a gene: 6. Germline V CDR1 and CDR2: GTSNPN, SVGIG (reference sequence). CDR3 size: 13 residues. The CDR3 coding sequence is TGTGCCTGGAGCGGACAGGATTTTTATGGCTACACCTTC. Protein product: CAWSGQDFYGYTF.

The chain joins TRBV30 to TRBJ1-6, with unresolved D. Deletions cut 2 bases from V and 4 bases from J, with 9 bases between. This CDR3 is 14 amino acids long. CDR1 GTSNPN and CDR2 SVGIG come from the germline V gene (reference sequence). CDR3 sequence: CAWSTGIYNSPLHF. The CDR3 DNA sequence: TGTGCCTGGAGTACCGGGATTTATAATTCACCCCTCCACTTT.

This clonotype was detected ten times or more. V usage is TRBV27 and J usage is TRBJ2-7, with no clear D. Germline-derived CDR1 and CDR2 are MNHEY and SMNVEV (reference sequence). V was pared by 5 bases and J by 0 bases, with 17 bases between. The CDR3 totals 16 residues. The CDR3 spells CASSTPTRDISYEQYF. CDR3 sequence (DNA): TGTGCCAGCAGTACCCCTACCAGAGACATCTCCTACGAGCAGTACTTC.

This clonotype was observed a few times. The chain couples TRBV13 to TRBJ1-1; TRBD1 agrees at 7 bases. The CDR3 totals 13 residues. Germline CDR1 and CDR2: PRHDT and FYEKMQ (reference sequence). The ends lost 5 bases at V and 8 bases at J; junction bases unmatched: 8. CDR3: CASSAGTEQEAFF. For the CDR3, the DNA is TGTGCCAGCAGCGCGGGGACAGAACAAGAAGCTTTCTTT.

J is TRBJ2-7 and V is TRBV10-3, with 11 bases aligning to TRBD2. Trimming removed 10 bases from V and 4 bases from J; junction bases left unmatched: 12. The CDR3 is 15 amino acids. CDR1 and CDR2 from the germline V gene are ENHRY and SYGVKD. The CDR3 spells CASRESLAGVYEQYF. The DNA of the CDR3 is TGTGCCAGCAGGGAGTCACTAGCGGGAGTTTACGAGCAGTACTTC.

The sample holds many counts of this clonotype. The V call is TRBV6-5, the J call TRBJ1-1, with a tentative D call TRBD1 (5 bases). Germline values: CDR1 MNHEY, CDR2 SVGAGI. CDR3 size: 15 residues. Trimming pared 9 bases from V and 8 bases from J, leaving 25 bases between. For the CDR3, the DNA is TGTGCCAGTGGGGGTGATTGGACACAAGTATCGGAAGCTTTCTTT. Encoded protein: CASGGDWTQVSEAFF.

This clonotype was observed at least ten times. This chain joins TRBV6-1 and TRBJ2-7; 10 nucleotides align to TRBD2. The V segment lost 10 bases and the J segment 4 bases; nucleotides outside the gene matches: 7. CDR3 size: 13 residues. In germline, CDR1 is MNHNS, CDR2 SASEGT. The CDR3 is CATSLAGFYEQYF. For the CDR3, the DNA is TGTGCCACCTCACTAGCGGGGTTTTACGAGCAGTACTTC.

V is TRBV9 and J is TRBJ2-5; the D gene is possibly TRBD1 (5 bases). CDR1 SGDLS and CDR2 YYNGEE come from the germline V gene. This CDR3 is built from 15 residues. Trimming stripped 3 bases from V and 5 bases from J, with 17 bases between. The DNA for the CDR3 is TGTGCCAGCAGCGCAAGCAGGACCGCAGGGGAGACCCAGTACTTC. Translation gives CASSASRTAGETQYF.

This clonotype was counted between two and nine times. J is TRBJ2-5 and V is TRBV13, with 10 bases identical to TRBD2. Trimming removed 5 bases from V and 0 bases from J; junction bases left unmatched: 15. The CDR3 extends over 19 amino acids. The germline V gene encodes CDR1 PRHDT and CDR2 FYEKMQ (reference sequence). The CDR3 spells CASSGGLADASRHQETQYF. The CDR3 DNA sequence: TGTGCCAGCAGCGGAGGACTAGCGGACGCTTCACGACACCAAGAGACCCAGTACTTC.